The 16 T cell receptor beta chains presented below share a single source sample, sequenced in a study of regulatory T cells in long-lasting Graves disease. Time point of the sample: newly diagnosed GD, antithyroid drugs for less than 3 months. The authors made the TCR library using RNA they extracted from PBMCs. With iRepertoire HTBI primers and Arm-PCR of CDR3 regions, TCR beta libraries were built. TCRdb redid the calling of the multiplex PCR reads with MiXCR, one entry per CDR3 protein. The data show about 540,000 distinct CDR3 sequences, approximately 15% seen once. The data were also submitted as part of a second study, on T cells in Graves' hyperthyroidism and ophthalmopathy.

The specimen comprised peripheral blood mononuclear cells (PBMCs), sampled at new diagnosis, from a patient treated with antithyroid drugs. Receptor source: a man in his thirties or forties with Graves disease.

This clonotype was seen ten or more times. A read error may be the cause here, since a much bigger clone is one base away. The rearrangement links TRBV6-5 to TRBJ2-7; 9 bases are shared with TRBD1. CDR1 and CDR2 from the germline V gene are MNHEY and SVGAGI. The V gene end was trimmed by 2 bases and the J gene end by 2 bases; junction bases not matched to a gene: 1. The CDR3 is made up of 14 amino acids. The CDR3 DNA reads as TGTGCCAGCAGTTACGGGACAGGGACCTACGAGCAGTACTTC. This sequence encodes CASSYGTGTYEQYF.

Many counts were recorded for this clonotype. This rearrangement joins TRBV29-1 to TRBJ2-7; D is unresolved. Trimming pared 0 bases from V and 2 bases from J, leaving 8 bases between. Looked up from germline, CDR1 is SQVTM and CDR2 is ANQGSEA. CDR3 length: 13 amino acids. The CDR3: CSVEDGSTYEQYF. The CDR3 region has the DNA TGCAGCGTTGAAGACGGATCCACCTACGAGCAGTACTTC.

This clonotype was found many times. This chain links TRBV2 with TRBJ1-5, with 8 bases aligning to TRBD1. The CDR3 is 13 residues long. The germline V gene encodes CDR1 SNHLY and CDR2 FYNNEI. V was pared by 6 bases and J by 5 bases, with 3 bases of the junction left unmatched. CDR3 in DNA: TGTGCCAGCAGCGACAGGGGTGATCAGCCCCAGCATTTT. This codes for CASSDRGDQPQHF.

To note about this clonotype: Just one base apart from a much larger clone, this may be a read error. The chain employs TRBV28 and TRBJ2-7, with D possibly TRBD1 on 6 matching bases. This CDR3 comprises 14 residues. Looked up from germline, CDR1 is MDHEN and CDR2 is SYDVKM. The CDR3 here is CTSSRQASTYEQYF. The CDR3 nucleotides read TGTACCAGTTCCCGACAGGCATCCACCTACGAGCAGTACTTC.

In its sample, this clonotype was seen many times. V and J are TRBV29-1 and TRBJ2-3, with 11 bases identical to TRBD1. CDR1 and CDR2 (germline): SQVTM, ANQGSEA. Trimming at V came to 4 bases and at J to 0 bases, leaving 12 bases not matched to a gene. The CDR3 extends over 18 amino acids. CDR3 sequence: CSVAGTGGASWSTDTQYF. As DNA, the CDR3 is TGCAGCGTTGCTGGGACAGGGGGAGCGAGCTGGAGCACAGATACGCAGTATTTT.

This clonotype was seen more than once but under ten times. V is TRBV12-3 or TRBV12-4 and J is TRBJ2-2, with unresolved D. V lost 6 bases, J lost 6 bases, and 11 bases lay in between. This CDR3 comprises 13 residues. The CDR3 loop is CASRSRTPGELFF. The CDR3 bases are TGTGCCAGCAGGTCTAGAACCCCCGGGGAGCTGTTTTTT.

J is TRBJ1-6 and V is TRBV19; D gene uncertain. The V and J ends lost 4 bases and 4 bases respectively, with 8 bases between them. The CDR3 has 14 amino acids. CDR1 is LNHDA, CDR2 SQIVND, per germline (reference sequence). The CDR3 region is CASSKSGYNSPLHF. The CDR3 DNA sequence: TGTGCCAGTAGTAAGTCGGGATATAATTCACCCCTCCACTTT.

In its sample, this clonotype was seen many times. V and J are TRBV6-5 and TRBJ1-5; TRBD1 matches 8 bases. The V and J ends lost 4 bases and 6 bases, in that order; junction bases with no gene match: 8. This CDR3 comprises 15 residues. CDR1 is MNHEY and CDR2 is SVGAGI in the germline V gene. CDR3 DNA sequence: TGTGCCAGCAGTTCGCCTCGACAGGGGAGTCAGCCCCAGCATTTT. Residues: CASSSPRQGSQPQHF.

This clonotype was seen ten or more times. The rearrangement uses TRBV12-3 or TRBV12-4 and TRBJ1-3; 9 nucleotides agree with TRBD1. The J segment lost 0 bases and the V segment lost 6 bases, leaving 3 bases of the junction unmatched. The length of the CDR3 is 15 residues. As DNA, the CDR3 is TGTGCCAGCAGACGGGACAGGGCCTCTGGAAACACCATATATTTT. The encoded protein is CASRRDRASGNTIYF.

In its sample, this clonotype was seen many times. One end of the junction is discordant with germline, which a read error may explain. V and J are TRBV18 and TRBJ2-7; TRBD1 aligns across 11 bases. This CDR3 has 15 amino acids. Germline CDR1 reads KGHSH; CDR2 reads LQKENI. The CDR3 DNA sequence: TGCGCCAGCAGCCCCCGGGGACAGGGGGCCTACGAGCAGTACTTC. Its protein product is CASSPRGQGAYEQYF.

In its sample, this clonotype was seen a few times. The chain employs TRBV6-2 or TRBV6-3 and TRBJ2-1, with 10 bases identical to TRBD2. The CDR3 runs to 13 residues. Germline V gene lookup returns CDR1 MNHEY and CDR2 SVGEGT. The J segment lost 9 bases and the V segment lost 10 bases, leaving 9 bases of the junction unmatched. CDR3: CATAVLAGLEQFF. The CDR3 DNA follows: TGTGCCACCGCCGTACTAGCGGGACTTGAGCAGTTCTTC.

This chain connects TRBV4-2 to TRBJ2-1; TRBD2 matches at 9 bases. The CDR3 spans 15 residues. Germline lookup yields CDR1 LGHNA and CDR2 YNFKEQ. V gave up 0 bases and J gave up 7 bases; unmatched junction bases: 4. CDR3 bases: TGTGCCAGCAGCCAAGAAGCTAGCGGGGTGAATGAGCAGTTCTTC. Amino acids: CASSQEASGVNEQFF.

This clonotype was counted between two and nine times. The chain has TRBV5-1 and TRBJ2-7; TRBD2 is a possible D gene (6 bases). This CDR3 is 15 amino acids long. V was pared by 4 bases and J by 4 bases, with 18 bases between. Germline CDR1 is SGHRS and CDR2 is YFSETQ. CDR3 in DNA: TGCGCCAGCAGCCTCGAATCCCTGGCGGGGTACGAGCAGTACTTC. Amino acids: CASSLESLAGYEQYF.

CDR3 protein: CASSLAGRLQETQYF. The CDR3 nucleotides read TGCGCCAGCAGCTTGGCGGGACGCCTACAAGAGACCCAGTACTTC. The chain couples TRBV5-1 to TRBJ2-5, with D perhaps matching TRBD1 or TRBD2 (5 bases each). The CDR3 has 15 amino acids. V was trimmed by 0 bases and J by 2 bases, leaving 11 bases between them. CDR1 SGHRS and CDR2 YFSETQ come from the germline V gene.

This clonotype was counted at least ten times. This chain connects TRBV12-5 to TRBJ1-1; D is undetermined. Trimming took off 0 bases at V and 6 bases at J, with 8 bases between the two ends. CDR1 LGHNT and CDR2 FRNRAP come from the germline V gene. The CDR3 totals 13 residues. The CDR3 spells CASGLVPVPEAFF. The DNA of the CDR3 is TGTGCTAGTGGTTTGGTACCTGTACCTGAAGCTTTCTTT. The complete variable domain, with remaining parts taken from reference TRBV12-5 and TRBJ1-1, reads DARVTQTPRHKVTEMGQEVTMRCQPILGHNTVFWYRQTMMQGLELLAYFRNRAPLDDSGMPKDRFSAEMPDATLATLKIQPSEPRDSAVYFCASGLVPVPEAFFGQGTRLTVV.

V and J are TRBV7-9 and TRBJ1-2; tentative D call: TRBD1 (5 bases). Trimming pared 2 bases from V and 7 bases from J, leaving 23 bases between. This CDR3 has 17 residues. Germline V gene data show CDR1 as SEHNR and CDR2 as FQNEAQ (reference sequence). The CDR3, as DNA: TGTGCCAGCAGCTTACCCAGAAAAGGGGCAGGGCTCCTTGGCTACACCTTC. It yields the protein CASSLPRKGAGLLGYTF.